This T cell receptor (beta chain) was recovered during a study of blood T cell repertoires in COVID-19. The CDR3 totals 15 residues. Germline CDR1 reads SGHDN; CDR2 reads FVKESK. V shed 3 bases and J shed 4 bases, with 15 bases lying between them. Using immunoSEQ multiplex PCR, the repertoire was profiled, and TCRdb retains in-frame clones only, with some absent. The sample includes approximately 69,000 clones, about 82% of them seen just once. Sequenced: peripheral blood. This sequence was found in a woman in her sixties with acute or convalescent COVID-19. The chain is built from TRBV14 and TRBJ1-1, with D possibly being TRBD1 (6 bases). CDR3 residues: CASSQVRGFGTEAFF. The CDR3 DNA follows: TGTGCCAGCAGCCAGGTCAGGGGTTTCGGCACTGAAGCTTTCTTT.